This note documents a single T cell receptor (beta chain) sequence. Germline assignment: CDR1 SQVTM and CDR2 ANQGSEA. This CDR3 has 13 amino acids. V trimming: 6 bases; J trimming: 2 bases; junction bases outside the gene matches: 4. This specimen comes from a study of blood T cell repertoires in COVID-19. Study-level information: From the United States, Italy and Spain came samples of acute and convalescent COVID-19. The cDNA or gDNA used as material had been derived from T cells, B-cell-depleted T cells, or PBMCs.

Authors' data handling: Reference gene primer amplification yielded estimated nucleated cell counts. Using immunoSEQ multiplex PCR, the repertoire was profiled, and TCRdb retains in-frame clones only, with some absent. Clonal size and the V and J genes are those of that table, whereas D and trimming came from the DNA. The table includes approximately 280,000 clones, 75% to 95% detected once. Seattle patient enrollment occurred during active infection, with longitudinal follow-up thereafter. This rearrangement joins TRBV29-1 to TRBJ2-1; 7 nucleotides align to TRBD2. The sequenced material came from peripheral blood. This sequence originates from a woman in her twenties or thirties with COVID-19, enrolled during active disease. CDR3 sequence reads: CSVTSGAYNEQFF. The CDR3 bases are TGCAGCGTGACCAGCGGGGCCTACAATGAGCAGTTCTTC.